These 13 T cell receptor beta chains originate from one sample sequenced in a study of blood T cells in healthy people across ages. For the second PCR, which ran for roughly 6 to 12 cycles, a sample-barcoded 5' primer and a J-beta primer mix were used. TCRdb used MiXCR to reprocess the 5' RACE reads, holding one entry per CDR3 protein. The table has some 780,000 distinct CDR3 sequences, about 56% seen once. Sequenced input: blood. Source of these receptors: a man aged 35 to 55 in good health.

The chain combines TRBV7-3 with TRBJ2-4; perhaps TRBD2 as D (6 bases). The J call is in doubt because the DNA end fits TRBJ2-7 better. CDR1 is SGHTA and CDR2 is FQGTGA in the germline V gene. The CDR3 contains 15 residues. CDR3 in DNA: TGTGCCAGCAGCTTAAAGGGCGCGGAGGGGCGCGAGCAGTACTTC. Translating it yields CASSLKGAEGREQYF.

This clonotype occurred a few times. The genes are TRBV7-2 and TRBJ2-1, with D tentatively TRBD2 (5 bases). Deletions cut 1 base from V and 10 bases from J, with 11 bases between. Germline V lookup: CDR1 SGHTA, CDR2 FQGNSA. The CDR3 has 13 residues. The CDR3 nucleotides read TGTGCCAGCAGCTTAGACTCACCGGGGGAGCAGTTCTTC. Amino acids: CASSLDSPGEQFF.

V usage is TRBV27 and J usage is TRBJ1-5; unclear D gene. CDR3 length equals 15 residues. CDR1 and CDR2 (germline): MNHEY, SMNVEV (reference sequence). V dropped 0 bases and J dropped 2 bases, with 8 bases sitting between them. CDR3: CASSLSMGGNQPQHF. The CDR3 DNA reads TGTGCCAGCAGTTTATCGATGGGTGGCAATCAGCCCCAGCATTTT.

The chain couples TRBV20-1 to TRBJ1-2, with D possibly being TRBD1 (6 bases). Germline V gene lookup returns CDR1 DFQATT and CDR2 SNEGSKA (reference sequence). Between the trimmed V and J ends, which lost 3 bases and 8 bases, there was a span of 16 bases. The CDR3 length is 13 residues. CDR3 DNA: TGCAGTGCTAGTTCGGAGACAGGTTACGGCTACACCTTC. Translated, it gives CSASSETGYGYTF.

The CDR3 here is CSGSRTGSYEQYF. In DNA, the CDR3 is TGCAGCGGGTCACGTACAGGTTCCTACGAGCAGTACTTC. The chain couples TRBV29-1 to TRBJ2-7; a weak D match, TRBD1 (5 bases). The V end lost 7 bases, the J end lost 1 base, and 14 bases lay between the germline ends. This CDR3 spans 13 amino acids. CDR1 is SQVTM, CDR2 ANQGSEA, per germline.

The table lists this clonotype with many counts. V and J are TRBV27 and TRBJ2-3, with D perhaps being TRBD1 or TRBD2 (5 bases each). V lost 4 bases and J lost 4, with 12 bases in between. The germline gives CDR1 MNHEY, CDR2 SMNVEV (reference sequence). This CDR3 has 14 residues. The CDR3 DNA reads as TGTGCCAGCAGTTCGGCCCTGGGGGCAGATACGCAGTATTTT. Translating it yields CASSSALGADTQYF.

V usage is TRBV24-1 and J usage is TRBJ1-4; a weak D match, TRBD1 (5 bases). The germline V and J ends were trimmed by 9 bases and 8 bases, with 18 bases remaining between them. Per the germline V gene, CDR1 is KGHDR and CDR2 is SFDVKD. The CDR3 extends over 14 amino acids. The DNA for the CDR3 is TGTGCCACCTTGACTCGGGACGAAGGAGAAAAACTGTTTTTT. This codes for CATLTRDEGEKLFF.

The chain joins TRBV20-1 to TRBJ2-3, with a possible D match to TRBD2 (5 bases). This CDR3 comprises 15 residues. Germline loops: CDR1 DFQATT, CDR2 SNEGSKA (reference sequence). The CDR3 nucleotides read TGCAGGACGGACCGGGATCGCACTCTTTTAGATACGCAGTATTTT. Translation gives CRTDRDRTLLDTQYF.

This clonotype was seen once. The V and J genes are TRBV6-1 and TRBJ2-3; tentative D call: TRBD1 (5 bases). Trimming left V 4 bases short and J 4 bases short, with 12 bases between. Germline lookup yields CDR1 MNHNS and CDR2 SASEGT. The CDR3 consists of 14 residues. The CDR3 coding sequence is TGTGCCAGCAGTGGGCAGGGAAATTCAGATACGCAGTATTTT. It translates to CASSGQGNSDTQYF.

The CDR3, as DNA: TGTGCCAGCAGCTCCTGGCAGGGGAATCAGCCCCAGCATTTT. Protein sequence: CASSSWQGNQPQHF. The chain joins TRBV7-9 to TRBJ1-5; a possible D gene is TRBD1 (6 bases). Trimming stripped 4 bases from V and 4 bases from J, with 11 bases between. This CDR3 has 14 amino acids. Germline CDR1 SEHNR, CDR2 FQNEAQ (reference sequence).

J is TRBJ1-4 and V is TRBV7-9, with 7 bases that match TRBD1. The CDR3 covers 16 residues. V was clipped by 5 bases and J by 8 bases; unmatched bases: 14. Germline assignment: CDR1 SEHNR and CDR2 FQNEAQ (reference sequence). CDR3 amino acids: CASSTTLSGGSEKLFF. DNA for the CDR3: TGTGCCAGCAGCACTACTTTGTCAGGGGGAAGCGAAAAACTGTTTTTT.

The rearrangement uses TRBV29-1 and TRBJ2-1, with no clear D. Germline loops: CDR1 SQVTM, CDR2 ANQGSEA. V lost 3 bases, J lost 8 bases, and 14 bases lay in between. The CDR3 spans 13 residues. The CDR3: CSVEGGFGHEQFF. DNA for the CDR3: TGCAGCGTTGAGGGTGGATTCGGGCATGAGCAGTTCTTC.

The gene calls are TRBV29-1 and TRBJ2-7; D is tentatively TRBD1 or TRBD2 (5 bases each). Germline loops: CDR1 SQVTM, CDR2 ANQGSEA. Between the trimmed V and J ends, which lost 4 bases and 5 bases, there was a span of 12 bases. This CDR3 is built from 12 residues. Here the CDR3 reads CSVVAGTNEQYF. CDR3 bases: TGCAGCGTTGTTGCAGGGACGAACGAGCAGTACTTC.